Detailed here is one TCR beta chain. These data originate in a study of blood T cell repertoires in COVID-19. Background on the study: Acute-phase and convalescent COVID-19 samples originated in the United States, Italy and Spain.

Recovered status applied to Cohort 3 donors who had two consecutive negative PCRs. It also applied to those with clearance or with symptom resolution. Some clones are missing from TCRdb's copy, which holds only in-frame ones; the method was immunoSEQ multiplex PCR. The sample records about 280,000 clones, around 85% being singletons. The germline V gene encodes CDR1 GTSNPN and CDR2 SVGIG (reference sequence). The CDR3 runs to 13 residues. Trimming shortened V by 1 base and J by 7 bases, and 13 bases separated the two germline ends. Input material: PBMCs or T cells enriched from blood (not recorded which). This receptor was taken from a woman between 35 and 50 years old who had recovered from COVID-19. This chain joins TRBV30 and TRBJ2-5; D possibly corresponds to TRBD2 (6 bases). CDR3 region: CAWSEGLGGTQYF. As DNA, the CDR3 is TGTGCCTGGAGTGAGGGACTGGGGGGGACCCAGTACTTC.